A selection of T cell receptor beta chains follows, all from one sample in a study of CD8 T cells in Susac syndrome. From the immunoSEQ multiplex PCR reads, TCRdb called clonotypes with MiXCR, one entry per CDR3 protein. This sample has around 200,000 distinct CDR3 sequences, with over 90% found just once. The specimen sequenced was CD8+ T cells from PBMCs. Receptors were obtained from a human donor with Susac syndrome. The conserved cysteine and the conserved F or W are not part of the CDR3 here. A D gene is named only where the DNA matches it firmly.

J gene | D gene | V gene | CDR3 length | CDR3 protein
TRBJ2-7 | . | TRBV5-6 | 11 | ASSSSVGYEQY
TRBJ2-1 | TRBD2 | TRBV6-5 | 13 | ASSQTSGSNNEQF
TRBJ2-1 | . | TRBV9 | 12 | ASSVDLEGDEQF
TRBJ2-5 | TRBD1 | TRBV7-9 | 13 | ASRSRTGTSETQY
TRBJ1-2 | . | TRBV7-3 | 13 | ASSPTHGTNYGYT
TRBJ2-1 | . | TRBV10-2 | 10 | ASSERGNEQF
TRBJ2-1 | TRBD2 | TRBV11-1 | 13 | ASSLVAGVGNEQF
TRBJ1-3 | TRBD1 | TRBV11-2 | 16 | ASSLGTGSAGSGNTIY
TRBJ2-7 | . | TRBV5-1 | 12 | ASSPAGILYEQY
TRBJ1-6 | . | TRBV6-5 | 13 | ASSNDGDVRTPLH
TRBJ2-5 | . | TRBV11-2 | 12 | ASSLHGWEETQY
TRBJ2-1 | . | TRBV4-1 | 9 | ASSQSGEQF
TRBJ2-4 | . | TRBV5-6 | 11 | ASSLDWEDIQY
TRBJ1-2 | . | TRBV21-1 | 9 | AGGHARGYT
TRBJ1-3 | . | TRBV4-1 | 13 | ASSQEGGAGNTIY
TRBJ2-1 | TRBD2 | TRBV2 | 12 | ASMRREVSNEQF
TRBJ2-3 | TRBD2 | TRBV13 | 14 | ASSPGLAGVTDTQY
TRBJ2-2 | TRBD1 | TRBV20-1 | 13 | SARAGTGAGGELF
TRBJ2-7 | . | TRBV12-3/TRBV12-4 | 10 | ASSSFNYEQY
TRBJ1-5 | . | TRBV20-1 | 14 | SAREYDSSGNQPQH
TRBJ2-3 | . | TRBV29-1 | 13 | SVEDDSTTTDTQY
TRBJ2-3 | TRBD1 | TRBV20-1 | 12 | SAMSTGVTDTQY
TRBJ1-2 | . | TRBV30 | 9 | AWRANYGYT
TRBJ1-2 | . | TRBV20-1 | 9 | SARVQGGYT
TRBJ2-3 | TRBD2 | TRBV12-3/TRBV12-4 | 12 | ASSRLALADTQY
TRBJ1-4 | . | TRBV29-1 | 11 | SVEIETAEKLF
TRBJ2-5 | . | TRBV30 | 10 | AGNGGEETQY
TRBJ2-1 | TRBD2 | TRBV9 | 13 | ASSVAGLAFEEQF
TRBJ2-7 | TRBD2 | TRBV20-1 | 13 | SASTLAGGPYEQY
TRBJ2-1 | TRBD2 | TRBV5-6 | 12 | ASSLAGTPNEQF
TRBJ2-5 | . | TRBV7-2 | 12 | ASSLDTYQETQY
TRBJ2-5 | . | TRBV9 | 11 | ASSVAFQETQY
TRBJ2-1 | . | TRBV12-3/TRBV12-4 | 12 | ASSQLAPPNEQF
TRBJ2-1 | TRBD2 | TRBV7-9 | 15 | ASSPPSVGLEYNEQF
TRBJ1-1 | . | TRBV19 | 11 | ASSIGPNTEAF
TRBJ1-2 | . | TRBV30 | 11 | AWTSGVGYGYT
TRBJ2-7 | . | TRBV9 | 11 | ASSVGGAREQY
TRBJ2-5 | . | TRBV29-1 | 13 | SVQEEYYVQETQY
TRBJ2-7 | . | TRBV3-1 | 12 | ASSHRGHFGEQY
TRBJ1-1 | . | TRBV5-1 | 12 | ASSLAGVATEAF
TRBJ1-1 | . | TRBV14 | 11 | ASSQGGATEAF
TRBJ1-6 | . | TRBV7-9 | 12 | ASSLTSDGSPLH
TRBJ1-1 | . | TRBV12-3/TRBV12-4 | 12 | ASSLGGRNTEAF
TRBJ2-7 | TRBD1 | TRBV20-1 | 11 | SASGTGIYEQY
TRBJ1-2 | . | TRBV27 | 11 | ASKQGSNYGYT
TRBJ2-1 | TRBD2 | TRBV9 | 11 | ASSLTSGNEQF
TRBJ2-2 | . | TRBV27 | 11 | ASRMGGSGELF
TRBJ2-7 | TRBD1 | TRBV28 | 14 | ASSKLAPGQGVEQY
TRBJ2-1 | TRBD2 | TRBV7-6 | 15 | ASSRRTSGRALNEQF
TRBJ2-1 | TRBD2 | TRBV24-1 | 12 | ATSDAGGLNEQF
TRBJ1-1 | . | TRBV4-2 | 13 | ASSLTQGVSTEAF
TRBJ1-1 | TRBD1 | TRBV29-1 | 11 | SAREGANTEAF
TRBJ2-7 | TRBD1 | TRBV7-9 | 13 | ASSPPQGASYEQY